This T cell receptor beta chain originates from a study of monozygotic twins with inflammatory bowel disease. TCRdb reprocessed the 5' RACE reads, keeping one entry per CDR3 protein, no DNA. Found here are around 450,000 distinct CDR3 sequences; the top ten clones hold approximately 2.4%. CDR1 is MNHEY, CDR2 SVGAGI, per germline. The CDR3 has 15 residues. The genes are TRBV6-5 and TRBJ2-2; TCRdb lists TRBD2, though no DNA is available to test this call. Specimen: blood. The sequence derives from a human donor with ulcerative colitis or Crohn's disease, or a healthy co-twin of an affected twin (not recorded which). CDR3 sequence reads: CASSYGSGQGRELFF.